The 9 T cell receptor beta chains below come from one sample, sequenced in a study of cytomegalovirus exposure and HLA in healthy donors. The PCR used 60 Vbeta and 13 Jbeta primers. Libraries were prepared by immunoSEQ multiplex PCR; TCRdb keeps only in-frame clonotypes and omits some of them. The sample has some 190,000 clones, roughly three quarters seen once. The sequenced material came from PBMCs. Receptors originate from a woman under 40 in good health and CMV-seropositive.

The V call is TRBV5-4, the J call TRBJ1-2, with 7 bases identical to TRBD1. J gave up 7 bases and V 4 bases, and 10 bases lay outside the gene matches. CDR3 length equals 14 residues. From germline, CDR1 is SGHNT and CDR2 YYREEE (reference sequence). The DNA of the CDR3 is TGTGCCAGCAGCCCGGACAGGTCCCCTCTTGGCTACACCTTC. This codes for CASSPDRSPLGYTF. The full variable domain, completed using reference TRBV5-4 and TRBJ1-2, is ETGVTQSPTHLIKTRGQQVTLRCSSQSGHNTVSWYQQALGQGPQFIFQYYREEENGRGNFPPRFSGLQFPNYSSELNVNALELDDSALYLCASSPDRSPLGYTFGSGTRLTVV.

The chain carries TRBV5-1 and TRBJ2-1; 11 bases are shared with TRBD1. CDR3 length equals 16 residues. In germline, CDR1 is SGHRS, CDR2 YFSETQ. V was pared by 4 bases and J by 7 bases, with 10 bases of the junction left unmatched. CDR3 nucleotides: TGCGCCAGCAGCACCCGGACAGGGGGCGCACGGAATGAGCAGTTCTTC. The encoded protein is CASSTRTGGARNEQFF. Full variable domain (remainder filled in from reference TRBV5-1 and TRBJ2-1): KAGVTQTPRYLIKTRGQQVTLSCSPISGHRSVSWYQQTPGQGLQFLFEYFSETQRNKGNFPGRFSGRQFSNSRSEMNVSTLELGDSALYLCASSTRTGGARNEQFFGPGTRLTVL.

The chain recombines TRBV9 with TRBJ2-2, with 9 positions matching TRBD2. Trimming removed 4 bases from V and 4 bases from J; junction bases left unmatched: 8. The CDR3 sequence is 16 residues long. CDR1 is SGDLS and CDR2 is YYNGEE in the germline V gene. The CDR3 region has the DNA TGTGCCAGCAGCCCTAGAGGGCGGGGGGGCACCGGGGAGCTGTTTTTT. This translates into CASSPRGRGGTGELFF.

The V gene is TRBV19, the J gene TRBJ1-6, with TRBD1 as a possible D gene (6 bases). The CDR3 has 16 amino acids. Germline assignment: CDR1 LNHDA and CDR2 SQIVND (reference sequence). V lost 8 bases and J 1 base, leaving 15 bases between the germline ends. The CDR3 is CASALGRGSYNSPLHF. CDR3 sequence (DNA): TGTGCCAGTGCCCTGGGCAGGGGATCCTATAATTCACCCCTCCACTTT.

The CDR3 DNA reads as TGTGCCAGCTCGGTCCCAGGGGGCGGAGAAGCTTTCTTT. Protein sequence: CASSVPGGGEAFF. The chain couples TRBV18 to TRBJ1-1; 8 nucleotides align to TRBD1. Germline V CDR1 and CDR2: KGHSH, LQKENI. The CDR3 totals 13 residues. With V trimmed by 6 bases and J by 8 bases, 8 bases remained unmatched.

The chain carries TRBV29-1 and TRBJ1-2; D might be TRBD1 (5 bases). CDR1 and CDR2 (germline): SQVTM, ANQGSEA. The CDR3 is made up of 12 amino acids. As DNA, the CDR3 is TGCAGTGGGGGGGGAGGGCAATATGGCTACACCTTC. This gives the protein CSGGGGQYGYTF.

The chain has TRBV2 and TRBJ1-5; D not certain. CDR1 and CDR2 (germline): SNHLY, FYNNEI. V shed 4 bases and J shed 4 bases, with 8 bases lying between them. The CDR3 consists of 13 residues. The CDR3 loop is CASSGSWNQPQHF. CDR3 DNA: TGTGCCAGCAGTGGGAGTTGGAATCAGCCCCAGCATTTT.

This clone was seen only once. The chain couples TRBV4-2 to TRBJ2-3, with TRBD2 as a possible D gene (5 bases). V was pared by 1 base and J by 2 bases, with 19 bases between. CDR3 length: 18 amino acids. Germline-derived CDR1 and CDR2 are LGHNA and YNFKEQ. The CDR3 sequence is CASSQVGGAGEHTDTQYF. CDR3 in DNA: TGTGCCAGCAGCCAAGTCGGAGGAGCCGGGGAACACACAGATACGCAGTATTTT.

The chain combines TRBV4-2 with TRBJ2-2; the match to TRBD1 covers 7 bases. Looked up from germline, CDR1 is LGHNA and CDR2 is YNFKEQ. The junction had 1 base not matched to a gene; V was cut back by 2 bases and J by 4 bases. This CDR3 is 14 amino acids long. The CDR3 sequence is CASSQNRGTGELFF. Written as DNA, the CDR3 is TGTGCCAGCAGCCAAAACAGGGGCACCGGGGAGCTGTTTTTT.